This TCR beta chain was identified in a study of cytomegalovirus exposure and HLA in healthy donors. With respect to this clone: Its matching antigen is unknown.

Germline values: CDR1 MNHNY, CDR2 SVGAGI (reference sequence). Unmatched junction bases numbered 7, after V lost 7 bases and J lost 7 bases. The CDR3 runs to 14 residues. Whole-study results and caveats: Most of the TCR beta V segments (in an earlier analysis) were productive either about 87% or about 30% of the time. Cytomegalovirus status was reportedly diagnosed by the classifier with high sensitivity and specificity. Available immune exposure information covered CMV serostatus only.

Vbeta (60) and Jbeta (13) primers were used in the PCR. Measured with immunoSEQ multiplex PCR; TCRdb has only the in-frame clones, and not every one. The data show roughly 100,000 clones, with 50% to 70% seen just once and over 3.5% held by the top ten. Sequencing was performed on PBMCs. The chain uses TRBV6-6 and TRBJ2-1; 10 nucleotides align to TRBD1. The clonotype was recovered from a man aged 25 to 40 in good health and CMV-seropositive. CDR3 region: CASNKGQGGNEQFF. CDR3 nucleotide sequence: TGTGCCAGCAACAAAGGACAGGGGGGAAATGAGCAGTTCTTC.